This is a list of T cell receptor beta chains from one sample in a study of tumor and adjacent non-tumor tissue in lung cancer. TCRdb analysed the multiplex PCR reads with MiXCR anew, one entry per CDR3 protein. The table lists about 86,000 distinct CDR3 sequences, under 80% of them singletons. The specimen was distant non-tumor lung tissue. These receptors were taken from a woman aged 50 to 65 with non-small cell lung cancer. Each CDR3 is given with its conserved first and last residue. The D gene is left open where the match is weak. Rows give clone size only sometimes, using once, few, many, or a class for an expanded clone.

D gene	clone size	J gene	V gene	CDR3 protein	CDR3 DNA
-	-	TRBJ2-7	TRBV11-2	CINSLTDTVYEQYF	TGTATCAACAGCCTGACGGACACTGTCTACGAGCAGTACTTC
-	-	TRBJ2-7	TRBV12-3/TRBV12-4	CASRVLAYEQYF	TGCGCCAGCAGGGTACTGGCCTACGAGCAGTACTTC
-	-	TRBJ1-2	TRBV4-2	CASSQEIWGSYGYTF	TGTGCCAGCAGCCAAGAGATATGGGGCAGCTATGGCTACACCTTC
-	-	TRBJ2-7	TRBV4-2	CASSGDSGNAYDQYF	TGTGCCAGCAGCGGGGACTCCGGCAACGCCTACGATCAGTACTTC
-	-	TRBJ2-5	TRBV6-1	CASSEGGYAETQYF	TGCGCCAGTAGTGAAGGCGGGTATGCAGAGACCCAGTACTTC
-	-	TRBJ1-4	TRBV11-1	CARSFREGEKLLF	TGTGCCAGGAGTTTCCGCGAAGGCGAAAAACTGCTTTTT
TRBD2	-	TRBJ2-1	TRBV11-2	CTSSPSSGRAGSYNVQFF	TGTACCAGCAGCCCCAGTAGCGGGAGGGCAGGGTCCTACAATGTGCAGTTCTTC
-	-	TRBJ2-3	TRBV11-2	CSSSLSYRDNQPQYF	TGTTCCAGTAGCCTCTCCTATAGGGACAATCAGCCCCAGTATTTT
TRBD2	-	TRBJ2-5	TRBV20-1	CSAILLAGYQEIQYF	TGCAGTGCTATATTACTAGCGGGGTACCAAGAGATCCAGTACTTC
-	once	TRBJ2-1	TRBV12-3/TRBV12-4	CASSFGNERFF	TGTGCCAGTAGTTTCGGGAATGAGCGGTTCTTC
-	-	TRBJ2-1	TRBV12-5	CANGPGSRGGNEQFF	TGTGCTAATGGTCCGGGGAGCAGGGGTGGGAATGAGCAGTTCTTC
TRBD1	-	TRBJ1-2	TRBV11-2	CSSSSETGGRGCGYTF	TGTTCCAGCAGCTCAGAAACAGGGGGCCGAGGATGTGGCTACACCTTC
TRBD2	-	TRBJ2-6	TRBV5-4	CASSSAGLAGPGTNVLTF	TGTGCCAGCAGCAGTGCGGGACTAGCGGGACCTGGGACCAATGTCCTGACTTTC
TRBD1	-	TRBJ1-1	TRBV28	CASIGQGVWTEVIF	TGTGCCAGCATTGGACAGGGGGTATGGACTGAAGTTATCTTT
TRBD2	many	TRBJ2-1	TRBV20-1	CSAGAGTSVPEQFF	TGCAGTGCCGGGGCCGGGACTAGCGTCCCTGAGCAGTTCTTC
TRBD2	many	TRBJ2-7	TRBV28	CASRPGLAGAGYYEQYF	TGTGCCAGCAGACCTGGACTAGCGGGAGCGGGGTATTACGAGCAGTACTTC
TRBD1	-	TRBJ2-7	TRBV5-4	CTSSADRGYEQYF	TGTACCAGCAGCGCCGACAGGGGTTACGAGCAGTACTTC